This T cell receptor beta chain appears in the sequencing data of a study of blood T cell repertoires in COVID-19. Germline V gene sequence: CDR1 SGDLS, CDR2 YYNGEE. Trimming took off 3 bases at V and 5 bases at J, with 15 bases between the two ends. The CDR3 consists of 15 residues. Authors' analysis steps: Counts of nucleated cells, estimated from reference gene primer amplification, were obtained. Sequenced by immunoSEQ multiplex PCR; TCRdb stores in-frame clones only, minus some. For V, J and clone size, that table is used; D and trimming come from the DNA. This table has 380,000 or so clones, around 89% appearing once.

This chain uses TRBV9 with TRBJ2-1, with D possibly matching TRBD1 (8 bases). Sequenced: peripheral blood. This TCR derives from a man aged 40-49 years with acute or convalescent COVID-19. The chain's CDR3 is CASSGRTGTNNEQFF. The CDR3 DNA reads as TGTGCCAGCAGCGGCCGGACAGGGACTAACAATGAGCAGTTCTTC.